The rows below give T cell receptor beta chains drawn from one sample of a study of blood T cell repertoires in COVID-19. Repertoires were generated with immunoSEQ multiplex PCR, while TCRdb's copy carries only in-frame clones and drops some. The table records a few hundred thousand clones, about 82% of them present only once. The source material was peripheral blood. The receptors were sampled from a human donor in a cohort sampled during active COVID-19. The CDR3 runs from the conserved cysteine through the conserved F or W. D genes are given only for firm matches. A clone size is listed for some rows: how often the clone was seen (once, few, many), or a class if it is expanded.

J gene: TRBJ1-2; D gene: TRBD1; clone size: .; V gene: TRBV5-4; CDR3 protein: CASSVALPDRGYTF; CDR3 DNA: TGTGCCAGCAGCGTTGCCTTGCCGGACAGGGGCTACACCTTC
J gene: TRBJ1-1; D gene: .; clone size: once; V gene: TRBV19; CDR3 protein: CASTGNPGGSIMNTEAFF; CDR3 DNA: TGTGCCAGTACCGGCAATCCGGGGGGCTCGATTATGAACACTGAAGCTTTCTTT
J gene: TRBJ2-6; D gene: TRBD2; clone size: .; V gene: TRBV12-5; CDR3 protein: CATASGGANVLTF; CDR3 DNA: TGTGCTACCGCTAGCGGGGGGGCCAACGTCCTGACTTTC
J gene: TRBJ1-1; D gene: TRBD1; clone size: .; V gene: TRBV24-1; CDR3 protein: CAVRQGTEAFF; CDR3 DNA: TGTGCCGTTCGACAGGGGACTGAAGCTTTCTTT
J gene: TRBJ1-1; D gene: TRBD1; clone size: .; V gene: TRBV7-3; CDR3 protein: CASSPDRVWTEAFF; CDR3 DNA: TGTGCCAGCAGCCCCGACAGGGTTTGGACTGAAGCTTTCTTT
J gene: TRBJ2-6; D gene: .; clone size: .; V gene: TRBV5-1; CDR3 protein: CASSLIGGVWGANVLTF; CDR3 DNA: TGCGCCAGCAGCTTGATAGGAGGGGTTTGGGGGGCCAACGTCCTGACTTTC
J gene: TRBJ1-2; D gene: .; clone size: .; V gene: TRBV19; CDR3 protein: CASRTPLFRETYGYTF; CDR3 DNA: TGTGCCAGTAGAACCCCTCTCTTCAGGGAAACCTATGGCTACACCTTC
J gene: TRBJ1-5; D gene: .; clone size: .; V gene: TRBV5-1; CDR3 protein: CASSLNEGQPQHF; CDR3 DNA: TGCGCCAGCAGCTTGAATGAGGGCCAGCCCCAGCATTTT
J gene: TRBJ1-1; D gene: .; clone size: .; V gene: TRBV4-2; CDR3 protein: CASSQGNREVWRNTEAFF; CDR3 DNA: TGTGCCAGCAGCCAAGGTAACAGGGAAGTTTGGAGGAACACTGAAGCTTTCTTT
J gene: TRBJ2-3; D gene: .; clone size: .; V gene: TRBV20-1; CDR3 protein: CSASPMDTQYF; CDR3 DNA: TGCAGTGCTAGTCCCATGGATACGCAGTATTTT
J gene: TRBJ2-7; D gene: TRBD1; clone size: once; V gene: TRBV5-8; CDR3 protein: CASSVGQGFEQYF; CDR3 DNA: TGTGCCAGCAGTGTCGGACAGGGGTTCGAGCAGTACTTC
J gene: TRBJ2-3; D gene: TRBD2; clone size: .; V gene: TRBV9; CDR3 protein: CASSVGLAGTDTQYF; CDR3 DNA: TGTGCCAGCAGCGTAGGACTAGCGGGCACAGATACGCAGTATTTT
J gene: TRBJ2-7; D gene: TRBD2; clone size: once; V gene: TRBV2; CDR3 protein: CASTLAGVGEQYF; CDR3 DNA: TGTGCCAGCACGCTAGCGGGGGTTGGCGAGCAGTACTTC
J gene: TRBJ1-1; D gene: TRBD1; clone size: .; V gene: TRBV30; CDR3 protein: CASTERQGYTEAFF; CDR3 DNA: TGTGCCTCCACAGAGAGACAGGGCTACACTGAAGCTTTCTTT
J gene: TRBJ2-5; D gene: .; clone size: .; V gene: TRBV7-9; CDR3 protein: CASSSPETSYETQYF; CDR3 DNA: TGTGCCAGCAGCTCTCCTGAGACTAGTTACGAGACCCAGTACTTC
J gene: TRBJ2-6; D gene: .; clone size: .; V gene: TRBV7-9; CDR3 protein: CASSPQGGHSGANVLTF; CDR3 DNA: TGTGCCAGCAGCCCCCAAGGGGGACACTCTGGGGCCAACGTCCTGACTTTC
J gene: TRBJ1-1; D gene: TRBD1; clone size: .; V gene: TRBV18; CDR3 protein: CASSTGSNMNTEAFF; CDR3 DNA: TGTGCCAGCTCGACAGGGAGTAATATGAACACTGAAGCTTTCTTT
J gene: TRBJ1-1; D gene: .; clone size: .; V gene: TRBV7-9; CDR3 protein: CASSPQLIAFF; CDR3 DNA: TGTGCCAGCAGCCCCCAACTTATAGCTTTCTTT
J gene: TRBJ1-2; D gene: .; clone size: .; V gene: TRBV7-8; CDR3 protein: CASSLRGTALNYGYTF; CDR3 DNA: TGTGCCAGCAGCTTGCGGGGAACGGCCCTTAACTATGGCTACACCTTC
J gene: TRBJ2-2; D gene: TRBD2; clone size: .; V gene: TRBV5-1; CDR3 protein: CASSWAGGPTGELFF; CDR3 DNA: TGCGCCAGCAGCTGGGCGGGGGGGCCGACCGGGGAGCTGTTTTTT
J gene: TRBJ1-3; D gene: .; clone size: .; V gene: TRBV11-2; CDR3 protein: CASSPPRRAGNTIYF; CDR3 DNA: TGTGCCAGCAGCCCCCCTAGGCGGGCTGGAAACACCATATATTTT
J gene: TRBJ1-2; D gene: TRBD1; clone size: .; V gene: TRBV5-6; CDR3 protein: CASSPRQGALPAGYTF; CDR3 DNA: TGTGCCAGCAGCCCAAGGCAGGGGGCGCTTCCCGCTGGCTACACCTTC
J gene: TRBJ1-1; D gene: .; clone size: .; V gene: TRBV21-1; CDR3 protein: CASSKGQGGTEAFF; CDR3 DNA: TGTGCCAGCAGCAAAGGACAGGGGGGTACTGAAGCTTTCTTT
J gene: TRBJ2-3; D gene: .; clone size: .; V gene: TRBV11-2; CDR3 protein: CASSPQGPSTDTQYF; CDR3 DNA: TGTGCCAGCAGCCCACAGGGTCCTAGCACAGATACGCAGTATTTT
J gene: TRBJ1-1; D gene: TRBD1; clone size: .; V gene: TRBV6-1; CDR3 protein: CASSDPGQGANTEAFF; CDR3 DNA: TGTGCCAGCAGTGATCCGGGACAGGGGGCTAACACTGAAGCTTTCTTT
J gene: TRBJ2-1; D gene: TRBD2; clone size: .; V gene: TRBV24-1; CDR3 protein: CATSDLAGGHEQFF; CDR3 DNA: TGTGCCACCAGTGACCTAGCGGGGGGGCATGAGCAGTTCTTC
J gene: TRBJ1-5; D gene: TRBD1; clone size: .; V gene: TRBV19; CDR3 protein: CASSAGQASNQPQHF; CDR3 DNA: TGTGCCAGTAGTGCCGGACAGGCCTCCAATCAGCCCCAGCATTTT
J gene: TRBJ1-5; D gene: .; clone size: few; V gene: TRBV7-2; CDR3 protein: CASSARRDQPQHF; CDR3 DNA: TGTGCCAGCAGCGCGCGGAGGGATCAGCCCCAGCATTTT
J gene: TRBJ1-5; D gene: .; clone size: .; V gene: TRBV9; CDR3 protein: CASSPRDNQPQHF; CDR3 DNA: TGTGCCAGCAGCCCCCGGGACAATCAGCCCCAGCATTTT
J gene: TRBJ2-1; D gene: TRBD2; clone size: .; V gene: TRBV6-5; CDR3 protein: CASSTPSGGEQFF; CDR3 DNA: TGTGCCAGCAGTACCCCTAGCGGGGGCGAGCAGTTCTTC
J gene: TRBJ2-3; D gene: TRBD1; clone size: once; V gene: TRBV2; CDR3 protein: CASSGWGTAHTDTQYF; CDR3 DNA: TGTGCCAGCAGTGGGTGGGGGACAGCCCACACAGATACGCAGTATTTT
J gene: TRBJ2-2; D gene: .; clone size: .; V gene: TRBV3-1/TRBV3-2; CDR3 protein: CASSQGQPGELFF; CDR3 DNA: TGTGCCAGCAGCCAAGGACAACCCGGGGAGCTGTTTTTT
J gene: TRBJ1-1; D gene: TRBD1; clone size: .; V gene: TRBV5-1; CDR3 protein: CASSPFPGTGDTEAFF; CDR3 DNA: TGCGCCAGCAGTCCATTTCCCGGGACAGGGGACACTGAAGCTTTCTTT
J gene: TRBJ2-5; D gene: .; clone size: .; V gene: TRBV6-5; CDR3 protein: CASSLSGVGFGETQYF; CDR3 DNA: TGTGCCAGCAGTTTATCGGGGGTCGGCTTCGGAGAGACCCAGTACTTC
J gene: TRBJ2-7; D gene: .; clone size: .; V gene: TRBV10-3; CDR3 protein: CAISELRYEQYF; CDR3 DNA: TGTGCCATCAGTGAACTGCGTTACGAGCAGTACTTC
J gene: TRBJ1-1; D gene: .; clone size: .; V gene: TRBV7-9; CDR3 protein: CASSLWDSTEAFF; CDR3 DNA: TGTGCCAGCAGCCTATGGGACTCCACTGAAGCTTTCTTT
J gene: TRBJ2-3; D gene: .; clone size: few; V gene: TRBV12-3/TRBV12-4; CDR3 protein: CASSWLDTQYF; CDR3 DNA: TGTGCCAGCAGTTGGCTAGATACGCAGTATTTT
J gene: TRBJ1-1; D gene: .; clone size: .; V gene: TRBV18; CDR3 protein: CASSHKGPTVMNTEAFF; CDR3 DNA: TGTGCCAGCTCACACAAAGGCCCGACAGTGATGAACACTGAAGCTTTCTTT
J gene: TRBJ1-4; D gene: .; clone size: .; V gene: TRBV3-1/TRBV3-2; CDR3 protein: CASSTREKLFF; CDR3 DNA: TGTGCCAGCAGTACGCGGGAAAAACTGTTTTTT
J gene: TRBJ2-3; D gene: .; clone size: .; V gene: TRBV5-8; CDR3 protein: CASSLGGGTDTQYF; CDR3 DNA: TGTGCCAGCAGCTTGGGGGGGGGCACAGATACGCAGTATTTT
J gene: TRBJ2-1; D gene: TRBD1; clone size: once; V gene: TRBV18; CDR3 protein: CASSPSGGVIDEQFF; CDR3 DNA: TGTGCCAGCTCACCATCAGGGGGCGTCATCGATGAGCAGTTCTTC
J gene: TRBJ1-1; D gene: TRBD1; clone size: .; V gene: TRBV6-5; CDR3 protein: CASKSQGAAEAFF; CDR3 DNA: TGTGCCAGCAAATCACAGGGGGCGGCTGAAGCTTTCTTT
J gene: TRBJ1-1; D gene: .; clone size: .; V gene: TRBV2; CDR3 protein: CASSELWFRGTEAFF; CDR3 DNA: TGTGCCAGCAGTGAGCTCTGGTTCCGGGGCACTGAAGCTTTCTTT
J gene: TRBJ2-2; D gene: .; clone size: few; V gene: TRBV3-1/TRBV3-2; CDR3 protein: CASSQDRHGELFF; CDR3 DNA: TGTGCCAGCAGCCAAGACAGGCACGGGGAGCTGTTTTTT
J gene: TRBJ2-2; D gene: .; clone size: .; V gene: TRBV18; CDR3 protein: CASSPGRAEENTGELFF; CDR3 DNA: TGTGCCAGCTCACCTGGCAGGGCTGAGGAGAACACCGGGGAGCTGTTTTTT
J gene: TRBJ2-7; D gene: TRBD1; clone size: .; V gene: TRBV5-1; CDR3 protein: CASSLEAGTGSDEQYF; CDR3 DNA: TGCGCCAGCAGCTTGGAAGCCGGGACAGGGTCTGACGAGCAGTACTTC
J gene: TRBJ1-1; D gene: TRBD1; clone size: .; V gene: TRBV18; CDR3 protein: CASSPTGGPNTEAFF; CDR3 DNA: TGTGCCAGCTCACCAACAGGGGGCCCGAATACTGAAGCTTTCTTT